This T cell receptor beta chain emerged from a study of spatial heterogeneity in lung cancer. Study information: Within raw reads, each unique TCR and UMI combination appeared on average more than ten times.

This clonotype was seen a handful of times. The CDR3 has 14 residues. V lost 2 bases, J lost 5 bases, and 10 bases lay in between. One entry per CDR3 protein, called by TCRdb with MiXCR from the 5' RACE reads. The table has about 80,000 distinct CDR3 sequences, about 20% seen once. Regarding time point: sample taken at primary tumor resection. Whole RNA obtained from tumor, nontumor lung or frozen PBMC underwent sequencing without sorting. The cohort: some 70 early-stage, untreated non-small cell lung cancer patients. The specimen was PBMCs, collected at surgery. The chain uses TRBV12-3 or TRBV12-4 and TRBJ2-1; D gene ambiguous. The sequence was collected from a male donor with early-stage non-small cell lung cancer. CDR3 protein: CASSLLASDNEQFF. For the CDR3, the DNA is TGTGCCAGCAGTTTACTCGCATCGGACAATGAGCAGTTCTTC.